Each of the 27 T cell receptor beta chains below was sequenced from the same sample in a study of shared clonotypes between healthy human individuals. Data came from immunoSEQ multiplex PCR; TCRdb stores just in-frame clones and leaves some out. Of 850,000 to 1,200,000 clones listed, about 75% are singletons. Sample: memory CD4+ T cells sorted from blood. Documented subset: CD45RA-negative fraction. All receptors come from a young man in good health.

The rearrangement joins TRBV6-5 to TRBJ1-5; tentative D call: TRBD1 (5 bases). The germline V and J ends were trimmed by 2 bases and 4 bases, with 12 bases remaining between them. Germline assignment: CDR1 MNHEY and CDR2 SVGAGI. The CDR3 has 15 amino acids. CDR3 region: CASSYGGDGNQPQHF. The CDR3 nucleotides read TGTGCCAGCAGTTACGGGGGGGACGGGAATCAGCCCCAGCATTTT.

As for this clone: Other nucleotide sequences from this sample produce the same CDR3. The rearrangement joins TRBV19 to TRBJ1-5; D gene ambiguous. Germline assignment: CDR1 LNHDA and CDR2 SQIVND (reference sequence). The CDR3 loop spans 13 amino acids. Deletions cut 3 bases from V and 4 bases from J, with 7 bases between. The CDR3 here is CASSIAGNQPQHF. In DNA form, the CDR3 reads TGTGCCAGTAGTATTGCTGGGAATCAGCCCCAGCATTTT.

The sample holds a few counts of this clone. The chain joins TRBV28 to TRBJ1-6; D is unresolved. Per the germline V gene, CDR1 is MDHEN and CDR2 is SYDVKM. The CDR3 totals 14 residues. The V end lost 8 bases, the J end lost 7 bases, and 15 bases lay between the germline ends. The CDR3 DNA reads TGTGCCAGCGGTGGGGTGTTGGAGAATTCACCCCTCCACTTT. Protein sequence: CASGGVLENSPLHF.

The chain is built from TRBV19 and TRBJ2-1; 8 bases are a match to TRBD2. The CDR3 consists of 15 residues. Losses at the gene ends were 5 bases for V and 0 bases for J; bases not matched to a gene: 3. In germline, CDR1 is LNHDA, CDR2 SQIVND (reference sequence). The chain's CDR3 is CASSASGHSYNEQFF. The CDR3 nucleotides read TGTGCCAGTAGTGCTAGCGGGCACTCCTACAATGAGCAGTTCTTC.

The chain uses TRBV5-1 and TRBJ1-1; 8 bases map to TRBD1. CDR3 length: 14 amino acids. Germline CDR1 reads SGHRS; CDR2 reads YFSETQ. V lost 2 bases to trimming and J lost 3 bases; unmatched junction nucleotides: 3. The CDR3 protein is CASSFTGGDTEAFF. Here the CDR3 DNA reads TGCGCCAGCAGCTTCACAGGGGGGGACACTGAAGCTTTCTTT.

V is TRBV10-3 and J is TRBJ1-1; 8 bases map to TRBD1. The V segment lost 2 bases and the J segment 12 bases; nucleotides outside the gene matches: 5. The V gene's germline CDR1 is ENHRY and CDR2 SYGVKD. This CDR3 has 12 residues. The CDR3 region is CAISERTGTSFF. As DNA, the CDR3 is TGTGCCATCAGTGAGAGGACAGGGACGTCTTTCTTT.

Only a few counts were recorded for this clone. V usage is TRBV2 and J usage is TRBJ2-5, with 7 nucleotides matching TRBD1. This CDR3 contains 15 residues. J lost 2 bases, V lost 6 bases, and 9 bases had no gene match. From germline, CDR1 is SNHLY and CDR2 FYNNEI. The CDR3 DNA follows: TGTGCCAGCAGCTCTCAGGGGGAAAGTCAAGAGACCCAGTACTTC. Translation gives CASSSQGESQETQYF. Supplemented by reference TRBV2 and TRBJ2-5, the full variable domain reads EPEVTQTPSHQVTQMGQEVILRCVPISNHLYFYWYRQILGQKVEFLVSFYNNEISEKSEIFDDQFSVERPDGSNFTLKIRSTKLEDSAMYFCASSSQGESQETQYFGPGTRLLVL.

This chain connects TRBV18 to TRBJ1-4, with 7 bases identical to TRBD1. Unmatched junction bases numbered 0, after V lost 5 bases and J lost 0 bases. Germline CDR1 reads KGHSH; CDR2 reads LQKENI. This CDR3 has 14 residues. The DNA of the CDR3 is TGTGCCAGCTCAGGGACAGCAACTAATGAAAAACTGTTTTTT. This codes for CASSGTATNEKLFF.

The gene calls are TRBV18 and TRBJ1-4; TRBD1 is a possible D gene (6 bases). V was clipped by 2 bases and J by 8 bases, with 15 bases between them. Germline-derived CDR1 and CDR2 are KGHSH and LQKENI. CDR3 size: 15 residues. DNA of the CDR3: TGTGCCAGCTCACCAGTAGCAGGGGCAGAAGAAAAACTGTTTTTT. Protein sequence: CASSPVAGAEEKLFF.

The V and J genes are TRBV6-5 and TRBJ1-2, with 10 nucleotides matching TRBD1. Germline trimming cut 6 bases from V and 3 bases from J; bases unmatched to any gene: 7. This CDR3 comprises 15 residues. Germline V gene lookup returns CDR1 MNHEY and CDR2 SVGAGI. This CDR3 is CASRKDRGPYYGYTF. The DNA of the CDR3 is TGTGCCAGCAGGAAAGACAGGGGGCCGTACTATGGCTACACCTTC.

The CDR3 nucleotides read TGTGCCAGCAGCAAAAGGTCAGTTCCCTCTGGGCCAAGGGTCCTGACTTTC. Translating it yields CASSKRSVPSGPRVLTF. V is TRBV21-1 and J is TRBJ2-6; TRBD1, the table's D call, lacks a check against the DNA. TRBV21-1 is noted as a pseudogene. The CDR3 contains 17 residues.

The chain recombines TRBV19 with TRBJ2-4; weak D call: TRBD2 (6 bases). The CDR3 loop spans 16 amino acids. V lost 3 bases and J lost 0, with 12 bases in between. Germline V lookup: CDR1 LNHDA, CDR2 SQIVND (reference sequence). The CDR3 sequence: CASSMGGVLAKNIQYF. The CDR3 DNA reads TGTGCCAGTAGTATGGGCGGGGTACTAGCCAAAAACATTCAGTACTTC.

Regarding this clone: At the DNA level, this CDR3 is encoded by other sequences in the same sample as well. The V call is TRBV7-9, the J call TRBJ2-2; tentatively, D is TRBD2 (5 bases). This CDR3 comprises 15 residues. V was shortened by 2 bases and J by 1 base, with 8 bases between the two germline ends. Germline CDR1 reads SEHNR; CDR2 reads FQNEAQ (reference sequence). Here the CDR3 reads CASSLRRGNTGELFF. The CDR3, as DNA: TGTGCCAGCAGCTTACGACGGGGGAACACCGGGGAGCTGTTTTTT. The whole variable domain, remainder taken from reference TRBV7-9 and TRBJ2-2, is DTGVSQNPRHKITKRGQNVTFRCDPISEHNRLYWYRQTLGQGPEFLTYFQNEAQLEKSRLLSDRFSAERPKGSFSTLEIQRTEQGDSAMYLCASSLRRGNTGELFFGEGSRLTVL.

The V gene is TRBV5-1, the J gene TRBJ2-7; D might be TRBD1 (7 bases). V lost 2 bases to trimming and J lost 0 bases, with 15 bases between them. CDR1 and CDR2 (germline): SGHRS, YFSETQ. The CDR3 is made up of 16 amino acids. DNA for the CDR3: TGCGCCAGCAGCTTACAACCAGGGGGGAGCTCCTACGAGCAGTACTTC. Translated, it gives CASSLQPGGSSYEQYF.

J is TRBJ2-7 and V is TRBV27; 8 positions match TRBD2. V shed 6 bases, J shed 4 bases, and the junction held 11 bases outside the gene matches. The germline CDR1 and CDR2 sequences are MNHEY and SMNVEV (reference sequence). The CDR3 sequence is 15 residues long. The CDR3 is CASSALSGSRYEQYF. The CDR3, as DNA: TGTGCCAGCAGCGCGCTAAGCGGGAGTCGATACGAGCAGTACTTC.

This clone occurred once. A read error may account for a junction end that differs from germline. The chain recombines TRBV2 with TRBJ1-6; 7 bases map to TRBD1. Germline V gene sequence: CDR1 SNHLY, CDR2 FYNNEI. The CDR3 is made up of 19 amino acids. The CDR3 region is CASREATGTASSYNSPLHF. CDR3 nucleotide sequence: TGTGCCAGCAGGGAAGCCACGGGGACAGCAAGCTCCTATAATTCACCCCTCCACTTT.

As concerns this clone: This same CDR3 is encoded by further DNA sequences in the sample. The genes are TRBV6-1 and TRBJ2-5; 11 bases align to TRBD2. CDR1 MNHNS and CDR2 SASEGT come from the germline V gene. The V gene end was trimmed by 6 bases and the J gene end by 0 bases; junction bases not matched to a gene: 3. The CDR3 sequence is 15 residues long. This chain's CDR3 is CASSGTSGYQETQYF. The CDR3 DNA reads TGTGCCAGCAGCGGGACTAGCGGATACCAAGAGACCCAGTACTTC.

This clone was seen only a few times. The chain combines TRBV5-1 with TRBJ1-4; possible D gene TRBD1, 5 bases. The V end was cut by 4 bases, the J end by 8 bases, with 21 bases between. This CDR3 comprises 16 residues. The V gene's germline CDR1 is SGHRS and CDR2 YFSETQ. This CDR3 is CASSRFSGQGSEKLFF. CDR3 DNA sequence: TGCGCCAGCAGCCGGTTTTCTGGACAAGGTTCCGAAAAACTGTTTTTT.

The V gene is TRBV11-2, the J gene TRBJ2-7; 7 bases are shared with TRBD1. With 5 bases clipped from V and 2 bases from J, the junction kept 6 bases outside the gene matches. The CDR3 contains 14 residues. Germline V gene data show CDR1 as SGHAT and CDR2 as FQNNGV. The CDR3 DNA follows: TGTGCCAGCAGCGCAGGACAGGCTACCTACGAGCAGTACTTC. Its protein is CASSAGQATYEQYF. The whole variable domain, remainder taken from reference TRBV11-2 and TRBJ2-7, is EAGVAQSPRYKIIEKRQSVAFWCNPISGHATLYWYQQILGQGPKLLIQFQNNGVVDDSQLPKDRFSAERLKGVDSTLKIQPAKLEDSAVYLCASSAGQATYEQYFGPGTRLTVT.

V and J are TRBV28 and TRBJ1-6; no definite D call. From germline, CDR1 is MDHEN and CDR2 SYDVKM. The CDR3 has 15 amino acids. Trimming removed 3 bases from V and 10 bases from J, with 16 bases in between. The CDR3 coding sequence is TGTGCCAGCAGTTTTTACGACGGAGTAGGATCACCCCTCCACTTT. Translated: CASSFYDGVGSPLHF.

This chain joins TRBV19 and TRBJ2-7; 10 bases match TRBD1. The germline V gene has CDR1 LNHDA and CDR2 SQIVND (reference sequence). CDR3 length: 13 residues. Germline trimming cut 5 bases from V and 6 bases from J; bases unmatched to any gene: 4. The CDR3 is CASSDRDRGEQYF. CDR3 in DNA: TGTGCCAGTAGTGACCGGGACAGGGGCGAGCAGTACTTC.

The chain has TRBV18 and TRBJ2-4; D perhaps matches TRBD2 (5 bases). Trimming left V 3 bases short and J 0 bases short, with 21 bases between. This CDR3 has 19 residues. Per germline, CDR1 KGHSH and CDR2 LQKENI. CDR3 sequence reads: CASSPASFLDGIAKNIQYF. As DNA, the CDR3 is TGTGCCAGCTCACCTGCATCCTTCCTGGACGGGATAGCCAAAAACATTCAGTACTTC.

In its sample, this clone was seen many times. The rearrangement joins TRBV10-2 to TRBJ2-7; possibly TRBD1 for D (6 bases). The germline V gene has CDR1 WSHSY and CDR2 SAAADI. V was pared by 5 bases and J by 5 bases, with 13 bases between. The CDR3 runs to 13 residues. DNA for the CDR3: TGCGCCAGCAGTACAGGGAGAGGGAACGAGCAGTACTTC. It codes for CASSTGRGNEQYF.

V gene TRBV14 combines with J gene TRBJ1-3; no firm D call. CDR1 and CDR2 (germline): SGHDN, FVKESK. Trimming pared 6 bases from V and 0 bases from J, leaving 3 bases between. This CDR3 spans 12 amino acids. CDR3 loop: CASRRSGNTIYF. The CDR3, as DNA: TGTGCCAGCAGACGCTCTGGAAACACCATATATTTT.

In this sample, this clone turned up a few times. The chain recombines TRBV19 with TRBJ1-4; D is possibly TRBD1 (6 bases). The CDR3 totals 12 residues. Germline V CDR1 and CDR2: LNHDA, SQIVND (reference sequence). Trimming took off 7 bases at V and 8 bases at J, with 11 bases between the two ends. CDR3 bases: TGTGCCAGTACTGGGGGCTGGGAAAAACTGTTTTTT. Amino acids: CASTGGWEKLFF. Full variable domain (remainder filled in from reference TRBV19 and TRBJ1-4): DGGITQSPKYLFRKEGQNVTLSCEQNLNHDAMYWYRQDPGQGLRLIYYSQIVNDFQKGDIAEGYSVSREKKESFPLTVTSAQKNPTAFYLCASTGGWEKLFFGSGTQLSVL.

The gene calls are TRBV27 and TRBJ2-1, with TRBD2 identical over 10 bases. Germline-derived CDR1 and CDR2 are MNHEY and SMNVEV (reference sequence). The trim removed 4 bases at V and 8 bases at J, leaving 8 bases unmatched. This CDR3 is built from 15 residues. Here the CDR3 reads CASSSTSGVGDEQFF. CDR3 sequence (DNA): TGTGCCAGCAGTTCAACTAGCGGGGTGGGGGATGAGCAGTTCTTC.

This chain links TRBV5-6 with TRBJ2-7, with D possibly being TRBD2 (7 bases). CDR1 is SGHDT and CDR2 is YYEEEE in the germline V gene. With 5 bases removed from V and 0 bases from J, the gap between germline ends came to 21 bases. This CDR3 contains 17 residues. The CDR3 region is CASSRRSERDTSYEQYF. DNA of the CDR3: TGTGCCAGCAGTCGTCGAAGTGAGCGGGACACCTCCTACGAGCAGTACTTC.